This TCR beta chain appears in the sequencing data of a study of CD8 T cells in ankylosing spondylitis (dated by TCRdb to the late 2010s). General notes on the study: The study set out to find disease-linked TCR variants by profiling T cell receptor beta repertoires in ankylosing spondylitis patients and healthy donors. In total, the full study cohort was made up of 108 healthy donors and approximately 24 ankylosing spondylitis patients. Samples of peripheral blood were taken, and for ankylosing spondylitis patients, synovial fluid was collected as well.

General study outcomes and caveats: Some TCR beta motif variants had previously been reported in synovial fluid and blood of reactive arthritis patients, which suggested common disease-initiation mechanisms. Significant enrichment of the disease-linked clones was reported in matched synovial fluid samples from ankylosing spondylitis patients. In peripheral blood, the disease-linked clones were found at relatively low frequencies and had a CD8+ phenotype. A TCR beta motif of seven or eight highly homologous amino acid variants appeared characteristic of blood from ankylosing spondylitis patients.

About this clonotype itself: This clone's antigen is unknown. No quality values exist for individual bases; no much larger clone is one base distant.

The V end gives up 2 bases and the J end 4 bases, leaving 7 bases in the junction not matched to a gene. The CDR3 holds 17 amino acids from the cysteine to the phenylalanine. The entry retains the CDR3 DNA only, 51 bases that are in frame from base 1. Sequencing used an Illumina HiSeq 2500. Quantitative 5'-RACE with molecular barcodes was the method used to prepare the TCR beta libraries. The published analysis was carried out like this. To identify disease-linked TCR variants, a new computational method was used, one built on a probabilistic model of VDJ rearrangement. TCRdb cleaned the public reads at Q25 with fastp, built clones with MiXCR and kept in-frame beta chains. Records with the same CDR3 protein are collapsed into one entry carrying the most frequent genes and DNA. These V and J calls are TCRdb output, not the study's own analysis. Across this sample there are 250,000 to 300,000 distinct CDR3 sequences, with roughly 20% seen only once. The top ten clones comprise about 8.2% of the sample.

The sequence was collected from a male donor with ankylosing spondylitis or in good health (not recorded which). What was sequenced was blood, either unsorted or a sorted T cell fraction (not recorded which). The sequence is built from TRBV12-3 or TRBV12-4 and TRBJ2-2, and TRBD2 aligns with 10 junction nucleotides. The bases read TGTGCCAGCAGTTTACCCAGCGGGAGGGGGAGCACCGGGGAGCTGTTTTTT. Its translation is CASSLPSGRGSTGELFF.